This record covers a single TCR beta chain. This clonotype was seen repeatedly, ten times or more. Its antigen target is currently unknown. No clone much larger than this one lies a single base away; base qualities are absent. The reads were generated on an Illumina HiSeq 2500. Quantitative 5'-RACE with molecular barcodes was the method used to prepare the TCR beta libraries. On the study's bioinformatics: Disease-linked TCR variants were identified with a new computational method built on a probabilistic model of VDJ rearrangement. TCRdb took the public reads, trimmed them with fastp at Q25, ran MiXCR for clone calling and kept in-frame beta chains. Each CDR3 protein gets just one entry, which takes the most common genes and DNA from the rows behind it. TCRdb's processing, not the study's, gives the V and J calls here. The sample table shows hundreds of thousands of distinct CDR3 sequences, and approximately 12% are seen once. Together, the top ten hold 0.51% of the sample.

The entry originates in a study of CD8 T cells in ankylosing spondylitis (dated by TCRdb to the late 2010s). Context from the whole study: The study profiled T cell receptor beta repertoires in healthy donors and ankylosing spondylitis patients to find disease-linked TCR variants. The whole study cohort included about a hundred healthy donors and some 27 ankylosing spondylitis patients. Peripheral blood was sampled, and synovial fluid was also collected from ankylosing spondylitis patients. Summary of the overall study and its limitations: The disease-linked clones were reported to be significantly enriched in matched synovial fluid samples from ankylosing spondylitis patients. A TCR beta motif of several highly homologous amino acid variants appeared characteristic of blood from ankylosing spondylitis patients. The disease-linked clones had a CD8+ phenotype and were found at relatively low frequencies in peripheral blood. Some TCR beta motif variants had previously been reported in synovial fluid and blood of reactive arthritis patients, which suggested common disease-initiation mechanisms.

Sequencing was done on a sample of blood, either unsorted or a sorted T cell fraction (not recorded which). The sequence was collected from a male donor with ankylosing spondylitis.

CDR3 sequence: CASSQDWGRLYGYTF. The DNA sequence is as follows: TGCGCCAGCAGCCAAGATTGGGGGCGCCTCTATGGCTACACCTTC. Recombination linked TRBV4-3 to TRBJ1-2; the D segment could be TRBD1, given 6 matching bases. Trimming removed 0 bases from V and 4 bases from J, leaving 12 bases between the germline ends. The germline V gene specifies LGHNA as CDR1 and YSLEER as CDR2. The CDR3 measures 15 amino acids from cysteine to phenylalanine. Left in the record is the CDR3 DNA by itself, 45 bases read in frame from the first base.